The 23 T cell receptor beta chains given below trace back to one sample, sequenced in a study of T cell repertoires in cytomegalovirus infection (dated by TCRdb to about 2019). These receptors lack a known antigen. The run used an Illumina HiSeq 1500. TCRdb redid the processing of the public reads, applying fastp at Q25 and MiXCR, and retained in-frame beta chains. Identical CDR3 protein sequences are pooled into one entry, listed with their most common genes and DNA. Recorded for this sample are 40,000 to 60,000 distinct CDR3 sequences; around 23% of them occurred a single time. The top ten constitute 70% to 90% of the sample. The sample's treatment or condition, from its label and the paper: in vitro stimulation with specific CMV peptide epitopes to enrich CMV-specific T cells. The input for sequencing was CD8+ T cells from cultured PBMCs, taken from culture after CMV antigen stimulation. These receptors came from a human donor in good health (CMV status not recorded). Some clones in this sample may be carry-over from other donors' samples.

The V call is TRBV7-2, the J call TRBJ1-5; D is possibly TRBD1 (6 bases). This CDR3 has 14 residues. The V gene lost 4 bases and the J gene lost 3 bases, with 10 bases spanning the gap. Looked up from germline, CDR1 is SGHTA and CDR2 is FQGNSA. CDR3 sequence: CASSSRQDNQPQHF. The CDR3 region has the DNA TGTGCCAGCAGCTCCCGACAGGACAATCAGCCCCAGCATTTT.

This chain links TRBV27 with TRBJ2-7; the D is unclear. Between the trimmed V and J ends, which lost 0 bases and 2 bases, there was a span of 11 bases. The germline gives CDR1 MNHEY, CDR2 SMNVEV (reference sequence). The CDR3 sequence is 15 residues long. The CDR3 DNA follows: TGTGCCAGCAGTTTATCCCGTCCCTCCCCCTACGAGCAGTACTTC. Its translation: CASSLSRPSPYEQYF.

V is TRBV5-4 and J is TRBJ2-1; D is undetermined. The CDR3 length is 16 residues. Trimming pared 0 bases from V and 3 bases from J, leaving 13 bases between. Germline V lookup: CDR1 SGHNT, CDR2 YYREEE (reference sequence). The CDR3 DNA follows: TGTGCCAGCAGCTTGGCAGTGACGAATTTCTACAATGAGCAGTTCTTC. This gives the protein CASSLAVTNFYNEQFF.

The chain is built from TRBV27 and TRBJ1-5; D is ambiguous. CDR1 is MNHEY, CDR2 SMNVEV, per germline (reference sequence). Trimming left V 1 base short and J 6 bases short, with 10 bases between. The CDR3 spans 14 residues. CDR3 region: CASSLYSSRQPQHF. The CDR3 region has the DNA TGTGCCAGCAGTTTATACAGTTCACGTCAGCCCCAGCATTTT.

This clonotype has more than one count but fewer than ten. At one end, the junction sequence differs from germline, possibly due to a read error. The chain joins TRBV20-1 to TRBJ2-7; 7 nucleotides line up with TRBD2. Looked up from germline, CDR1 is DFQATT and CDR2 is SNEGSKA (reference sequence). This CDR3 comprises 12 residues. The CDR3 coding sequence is TGCAGTGTCGCGGGGGAGGCCTACAAGCAGTACTTC. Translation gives CSVAGEAYKQYF.

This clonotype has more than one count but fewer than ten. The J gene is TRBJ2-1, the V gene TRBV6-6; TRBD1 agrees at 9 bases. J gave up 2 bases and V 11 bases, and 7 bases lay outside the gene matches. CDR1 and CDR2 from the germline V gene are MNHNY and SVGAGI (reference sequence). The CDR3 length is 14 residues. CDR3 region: CAGGRQGAYNEQFF. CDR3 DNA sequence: TGTGCCGGGGGAAGACAGGGGGCCTACAATGAGCAGTTCTTC.

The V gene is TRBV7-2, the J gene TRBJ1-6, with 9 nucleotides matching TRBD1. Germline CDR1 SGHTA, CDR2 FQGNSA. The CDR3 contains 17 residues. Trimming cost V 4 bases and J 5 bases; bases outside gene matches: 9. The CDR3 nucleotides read TGTGCCAGCAGCTCTCCAACAGGGGGCATGCATAATTCACCCCTCCACTTT. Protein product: CASSSPTGGMHNSPLHF.

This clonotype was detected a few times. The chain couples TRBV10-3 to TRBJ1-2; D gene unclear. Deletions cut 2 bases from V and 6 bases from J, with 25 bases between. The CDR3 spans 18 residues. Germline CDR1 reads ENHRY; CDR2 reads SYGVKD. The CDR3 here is CAISEIVWSQRFSHGYTF. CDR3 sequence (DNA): TGTGCCATCAGTGAGATAGTTTGGTCCCAAAGGTTCTCGCATGGCTACACCTTC.

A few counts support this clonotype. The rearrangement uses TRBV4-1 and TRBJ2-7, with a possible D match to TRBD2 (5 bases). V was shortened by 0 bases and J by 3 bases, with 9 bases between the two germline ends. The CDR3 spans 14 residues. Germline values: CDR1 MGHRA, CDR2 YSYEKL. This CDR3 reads CASSQETRDYEQYF. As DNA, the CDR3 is TGCGCCAGCAGCCAAGAGACCCGGGACTACGAGCAGTACTTC.

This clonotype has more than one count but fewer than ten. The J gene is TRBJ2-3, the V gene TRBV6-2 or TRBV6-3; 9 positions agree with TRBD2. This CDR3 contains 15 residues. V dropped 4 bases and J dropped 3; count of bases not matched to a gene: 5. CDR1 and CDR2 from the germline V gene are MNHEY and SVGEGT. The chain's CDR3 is CASSSRTSETDTQYF. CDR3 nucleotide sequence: TGTGCCAGCAGTTCGAGGACTAGCGAAACAGATACGCAGTATTTT.

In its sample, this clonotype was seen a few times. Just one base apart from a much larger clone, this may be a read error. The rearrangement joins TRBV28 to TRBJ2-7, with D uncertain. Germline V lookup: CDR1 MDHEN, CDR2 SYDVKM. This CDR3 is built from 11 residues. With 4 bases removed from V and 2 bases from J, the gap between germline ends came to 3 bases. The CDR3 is CASSSPYEQYF. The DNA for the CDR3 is TGTGCCAGCAGTTCCCCCTACGAGCAGTACTTC.

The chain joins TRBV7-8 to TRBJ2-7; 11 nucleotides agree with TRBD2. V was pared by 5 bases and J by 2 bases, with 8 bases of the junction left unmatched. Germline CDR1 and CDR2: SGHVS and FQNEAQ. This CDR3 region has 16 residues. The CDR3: CASSRLAGHLTYEQYF. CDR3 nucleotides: TGTGCCAGCAGCAGACTAGCGGGACACCTGACCTACGAGCAGTACTTC. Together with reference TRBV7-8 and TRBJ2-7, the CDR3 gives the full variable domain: GAGVSQSPRYKVAKRGQDVALRCDPISGHVSLFWYQQALGQGPEFLTYFQNEAQLDKSGLPSDRFFAERPEGSVSTLKIQRTQQEDSAVYLCASSRLAGHLTYEQYFGPGTRLTVT.

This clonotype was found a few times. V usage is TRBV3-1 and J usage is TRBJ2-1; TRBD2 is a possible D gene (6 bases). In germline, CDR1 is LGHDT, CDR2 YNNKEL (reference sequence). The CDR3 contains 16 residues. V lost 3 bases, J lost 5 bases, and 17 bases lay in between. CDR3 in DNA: TGTGCCAGCAGCCAGGGGGGTAGCGGACCCCACAATGAGCAGTTCTTC. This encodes CASSQGGSGPHNEQFF.

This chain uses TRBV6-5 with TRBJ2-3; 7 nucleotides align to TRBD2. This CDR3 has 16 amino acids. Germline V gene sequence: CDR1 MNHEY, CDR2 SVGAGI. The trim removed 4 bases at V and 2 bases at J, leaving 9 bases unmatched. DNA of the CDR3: TGTGCCAGCAGTTGGCGTGTGCGGGGGAACACAGATACGCAGTATTTT. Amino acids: CASSWRVRGNTDTQYF.

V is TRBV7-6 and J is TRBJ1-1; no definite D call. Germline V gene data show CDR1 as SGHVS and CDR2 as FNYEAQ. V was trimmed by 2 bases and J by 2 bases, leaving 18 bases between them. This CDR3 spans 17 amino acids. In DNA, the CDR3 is TGTGCCAGCAGCTTAAGTTCGGGCAGGACGGGAAACACTGAAGCTTTCTTT. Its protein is CASSLSSGRTGNTEAFF.

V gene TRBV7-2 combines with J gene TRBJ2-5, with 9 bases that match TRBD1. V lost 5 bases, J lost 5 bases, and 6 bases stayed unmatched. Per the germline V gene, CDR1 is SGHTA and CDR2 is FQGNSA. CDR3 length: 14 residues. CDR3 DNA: TGTGCCAGCAGCCCCATACAGGGGGCTGAGACCCAGTACTTC. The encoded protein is CASSPIQGAETQYF.

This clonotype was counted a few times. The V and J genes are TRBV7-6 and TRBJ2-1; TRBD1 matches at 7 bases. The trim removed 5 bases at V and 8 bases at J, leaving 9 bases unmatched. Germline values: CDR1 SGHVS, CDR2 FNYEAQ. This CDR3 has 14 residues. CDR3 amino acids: CASSIPGGIDEQFF. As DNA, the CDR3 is TGTGCCAGCAGCATTCCAGGGGGTATCGATGAGCAGTTCTTC.

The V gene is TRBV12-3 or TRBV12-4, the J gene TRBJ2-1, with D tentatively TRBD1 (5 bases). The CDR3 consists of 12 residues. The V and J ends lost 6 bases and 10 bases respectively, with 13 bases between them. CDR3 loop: CASRPPGQEQFF. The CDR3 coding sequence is TGTGCCAGCAGGCCCCCAGGGCAGGAGCAGTTCTTC.

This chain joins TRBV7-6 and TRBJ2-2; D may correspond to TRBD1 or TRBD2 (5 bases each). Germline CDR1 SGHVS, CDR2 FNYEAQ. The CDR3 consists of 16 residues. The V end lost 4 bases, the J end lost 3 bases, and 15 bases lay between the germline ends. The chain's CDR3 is CASSSTGTVDTGELFF. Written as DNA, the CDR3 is TGTGCCAGCAGCTCAACCGGGACGGTGGACACCGGGGAGCTGTTTTTT.

In nucleotides, the CDR3 is TGTGCTAGTACGGCGACAGGCTCCAACACTGAAGCTTTCTTT. It is translated as CASTATGSNTEAFF. The genes are TRBV12-5 and TRBJ1-1; possibly TRBD1 for D (6 bases). The CDR3 is made up of 14 amino acids. The germline V gene encodes CDR1 LGHNT and CDR2 FRNRAP. V dropped 8 bases and J dropped 2 bases, with 15 bases sitting between them.

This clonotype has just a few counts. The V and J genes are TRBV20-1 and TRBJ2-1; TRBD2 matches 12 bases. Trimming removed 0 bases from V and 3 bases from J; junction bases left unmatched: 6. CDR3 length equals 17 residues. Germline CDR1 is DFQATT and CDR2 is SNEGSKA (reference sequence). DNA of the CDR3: TGCAGTGCTAGAGATCGAAAACTAGCGGGAGGCTACAATGAGCAGTTCTTC. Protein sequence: CSARDRKLAGGYNEQFF.

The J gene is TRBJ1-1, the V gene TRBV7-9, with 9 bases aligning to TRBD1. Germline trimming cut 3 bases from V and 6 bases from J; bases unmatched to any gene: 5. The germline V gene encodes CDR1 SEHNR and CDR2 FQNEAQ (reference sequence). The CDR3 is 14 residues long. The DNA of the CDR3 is TGTGCCAGCAGCTTTCTGGACAGGGGCCCTGAAGCTTTCTTT. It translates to CASSFLDRGPEAFF.

The CDR3 sequence is CASRVVETQYF. CDR3 coding DNA: TGTGCCAGCCGGGTCGTTGAGACCCAGTACTTC. V usage is TRBV7-2 and J usage is TRBJ2-5, with D unclear. Germline lookup yields CDR1 SGHTA and CDR2 FQGNSA. V was pared by 8 bases and J by 5 bases, with 9 bases between. The CDR3 runs 11 residues.